The present entry profiles one TCR beta chain with its context. The data are from a study of blood T cell repertoires in COVID-19. Study background: Sites across the United States, Italy and Spain contributed samples from acute and convalescent COVID-19. Sources were T cells, B-cell-depleted T cells, or PBMCs; the material itself was cDNA or gDNA.

As processed by the authors: Reference gene primer amplification yielded estimated nucleated cell counts. Measured with immunoSEQ multiplex PCR; TCRdb has only the in-frame clones, and not every one. From that table come the V and J calls and clone size; the DNA was used to work out D and trimming. The sample records about 59,000 clones, 90% to 95% being singletons. The CDR3 sequence is 12 residues long. Trimming removed 2 bases from V and 6 bases from J, with 4 bases in between. Germline V gene data show CDR1 as MDHEN and CDR2 as SYDVKM. Sequenced material: peripheral blood. This TCR derives from a human donor in a cohort sampled during active COVID-19. The chain carries TRBV28 and TRBJ2-2; D gene ambiguous. The CDR3 sequence is CASSLSAGELFF. The CDR3 DNA reads as TGTGCCAGCAGTTTAAGCGCCGGGGAGCTGTTTTTT.